This T cell receptor beta chain came from a study of T cells after yellow fever vaccination. The CDR3 runs 14 residues. V lost 2 bases to trimming and J lost 2 bases, with 9 bases between them. The germline V gene has CDR1 SGHTA and CDR2 FQGNSA. Using its own MiXCR run on the 5' RACE reads, TCRdb lists one record per CDR3 protein. The sample shows about 340,000 distinct CDR3 sequences, 3% to 4.5% of them seen only once. The rearrangement links TRBV7-2 to TRBJ1-1, with D perhaps matching TRBD1 (6 bases). The input for sequencing was PBMCs, taken 5 days after the yellow fever booster vaccination. This clonotype was obtained from a man aged 18 to 30 who received the YFV17D yellow fever vaccine. DNA for the CDR3: TGTGCCAGCAGCTTACCGGGACATAACACTGAAGCTTTCTTT. Translated: CASSLPGHNTEAFF.